This T cell receptor beta chain was captured by sequencing in a study of T cells after yellow fever vaccination. UMIs and a universal primer site were added when TCR cDNA was made by 5'RACE template switching. MiXCR was run by TCRdb on the 5' RACE reads, yielding one entry per CDR3 protein. This table holds about 580,000 distinct CDR3 sequences, around 17% found once. Only a few counts were recorded for this clonotype. Its antigen is not known. Deletions cut 1 base from V and 6 bases from J, with 14 bases between. The germline V gene has CDR1 SGHRS and CDR2 YFSETQ. CDR3 size: 16 residues. Study observations and caveats: Once the booster was given, most primary-vaccination clones reappeared, at approximately 97% for CD4 and around 90% for CD8. Abundant bulk-derived clonotypes could contaminate FACS-sorted repertoires. A faster peak, day 5 versus 15, was reached by the weaker secondary response.

The receptor was isolated from a man aged 18 to 35 who received the YFV17D yellow fever vaccine. This sequence joins TRBV5-1 and TRBJ1-6; no definite D call. Sequencing used PBMCs, obtained more than 4 days after the first yellow fever vaccination. Here the CDR3 reads CASSLRSRRANSPLHF. CDR3 sequence (DNA): TGCGCCAGCAGCTTGAGGAGCCGGCGGGCTAATTCACCCCTCCACTTT.